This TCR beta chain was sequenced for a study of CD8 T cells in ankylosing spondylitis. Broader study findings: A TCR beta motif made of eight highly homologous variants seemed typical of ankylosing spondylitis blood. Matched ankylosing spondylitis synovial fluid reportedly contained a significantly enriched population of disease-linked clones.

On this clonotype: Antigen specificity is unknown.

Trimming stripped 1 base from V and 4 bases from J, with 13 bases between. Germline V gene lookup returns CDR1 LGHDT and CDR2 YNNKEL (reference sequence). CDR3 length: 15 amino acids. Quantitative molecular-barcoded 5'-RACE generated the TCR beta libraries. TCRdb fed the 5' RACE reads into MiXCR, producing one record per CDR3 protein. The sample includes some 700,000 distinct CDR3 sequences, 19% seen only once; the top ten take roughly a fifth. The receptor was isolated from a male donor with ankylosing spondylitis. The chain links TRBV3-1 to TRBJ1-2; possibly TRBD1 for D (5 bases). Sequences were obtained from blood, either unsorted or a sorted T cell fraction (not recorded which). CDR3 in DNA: TGTGCCAGCAGCCAAGCAACAGGCGAGAGCTATGGCTACACCTTC. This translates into CASSQATGESYGYTF.